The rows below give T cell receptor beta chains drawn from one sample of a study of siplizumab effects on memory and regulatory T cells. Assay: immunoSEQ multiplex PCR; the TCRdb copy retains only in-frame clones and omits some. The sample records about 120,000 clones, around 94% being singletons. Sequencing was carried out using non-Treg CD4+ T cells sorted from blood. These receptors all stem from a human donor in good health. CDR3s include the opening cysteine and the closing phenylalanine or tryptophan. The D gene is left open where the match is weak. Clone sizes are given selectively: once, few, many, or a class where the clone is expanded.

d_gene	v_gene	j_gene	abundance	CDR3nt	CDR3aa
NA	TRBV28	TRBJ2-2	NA	TGTGCCACCCGAGCGGGCCTCCCCGGGGAGCTGTTTTTT	CATRAGLPGELFF
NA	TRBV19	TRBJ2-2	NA	TGTGCCAGTAGTATAGAGGGGTACACCGGGGAGCTGTTTTTT	CASSIEGYTGELFF
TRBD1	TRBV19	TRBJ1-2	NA	TGTGCCAGTAGCGGACAGGGGGCGAACTATGGCTACACCTTC	CASSGQGANYGYTF
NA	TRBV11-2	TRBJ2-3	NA	TGTGCCAGCAGCTTAGATCTGGGATTAGCGAGCACAGATACGCAGTATTTT	CASSLDLGLASTDTQYF
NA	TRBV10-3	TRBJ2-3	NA	TGTGCCATCAGTGAATCGGCAGCAGATACGCAGTATTTT	CAISESAADTQYF
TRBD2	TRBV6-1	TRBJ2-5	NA	TGTGCCAGCAGGCCTAGCGGGGGGGCTAAAGAGACCCAGTACTTC	CASRPSGGAKETQYF
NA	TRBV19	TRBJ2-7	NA	TGTGCCAGTAGTAGCTACGCACAGGGCTACGAGCAGTACTTC	CASSSYAQGYEQYF
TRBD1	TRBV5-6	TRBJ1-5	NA	TGTGCCAGCAGCCCGGACAGGGGGCGGAGCAATCAGCCCCAGCATTTT	CASSPDRGRSNQPQHF
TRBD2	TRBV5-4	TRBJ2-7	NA	TGCGCCAGCAGCTTGGATGGCGGGGGGAACTACGAGCAGTACTTC	CASSLDGGGNYEQYF
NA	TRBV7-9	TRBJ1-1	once	TGTGCCAGCAGCTTACGAAAGGGCCTGGGGACTGAAGCTTTCTTT	CASSLRKGLGTEAFF
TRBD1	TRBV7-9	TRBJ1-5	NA	TGTGCCAGCAGCTCCACAGGGGGCGAACGACAGCCCCAGCATTTT	CASSSTGGERQPQHF
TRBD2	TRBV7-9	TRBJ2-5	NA	TGTGCCAGCAGCTTGGGACTAGCGGGAGTTGAGACCCAGTACTTC	CASSLGLAGVETQYF
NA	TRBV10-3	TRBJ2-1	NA	TGTGCCATCAGTGATTGCAGCGGGTGTGAGCAGTTCTTC	CAISDCSGCEQFF
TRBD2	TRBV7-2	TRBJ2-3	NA	TGTGCCAGCAGCTTCCCGACTAGCGGGGGGGCTGAGCAGTATTTT	CASSFPTSGGAEQYF
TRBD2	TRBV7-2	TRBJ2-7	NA	TGTGCCAGCGGGAGGGTCCCCTACGAGCAGTACTTC	CASGRVPYEQYF
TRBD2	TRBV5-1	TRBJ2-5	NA	TGCGCCAGCAGCTTGAACGGGAGGGCCTTAGAGACCCAGTACTTC	CASSLNGRALETQYF
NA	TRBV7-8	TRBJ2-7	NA	TGTGCCAGCAGCCCGGAATCGATGCTAATAAGGGACGAGCAGTACTTC	CASSPESMLIRDEQYF
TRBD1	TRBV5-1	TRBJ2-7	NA	TGCGCCAGCAGCTTAAGACAGGGGATCTCCTACGAGCAGTACTTC	CASSLRQGISYEQYF
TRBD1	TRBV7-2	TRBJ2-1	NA	TGTGCCAGCAGCTTGGGGACAGGAACCTACAATGAGCAGTTCTTC	CASSLGTGTYNEQFF
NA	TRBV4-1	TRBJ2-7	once	TGCGCCAGCAGTCCCGACGGTAATGCCTTTTACGAGCAGTACTTC	CASSPDGNAFYEQYF
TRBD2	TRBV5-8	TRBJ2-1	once	TGTGCCAGCAGCCCTAGACTAGCGGGGGGGCTTTGGAATGAGCAGTTCTTC	CASSPRLAGGLWNEQFF
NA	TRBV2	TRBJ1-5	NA	TGTGCCAGCAGTGGGGGGGCAAATCAGCCCCAGCATTTT	CASSGGANQPQHF
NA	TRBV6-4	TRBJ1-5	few	TGTGCCAGCAGCCAACGTTCGGCAGAGGTCAATCAGCCCCAGCATTTT	CASSQRSAEVNQPQHF
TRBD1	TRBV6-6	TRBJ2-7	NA	TGTGCCAGCAGATCAGCCGGGACAGATTCCTACGAGCAGTACTTC	CASRSAGTDSYEQYF
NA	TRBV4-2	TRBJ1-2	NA	TGTGCCAGCAGCCAAGGGGACCAGAGTAACTATGGCTACACCTTC	CASSQGDQSNYGYTF
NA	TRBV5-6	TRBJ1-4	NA	TGTGCCAGCAGCTTCTCAGGGATTGATGAAAAACTGTTTTTT	CASSFSGIDEKLFF
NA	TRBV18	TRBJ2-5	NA	TGTGCCAGCTCACCAAGAGTTCAAGAGACCCAGTACTTC	CASSPRVQETQYF
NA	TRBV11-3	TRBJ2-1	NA	TGTGCCAGCAGCGCCCGGGACGGACACAATGAGCAGTTCTTC	CASSARDGHNEQFF
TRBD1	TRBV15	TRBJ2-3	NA	TGTGCCACCAGCAGAGAAGGGGGCGATACGCAGTATTTT	CATSREGGDTQYF
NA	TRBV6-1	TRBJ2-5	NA	TGTGCCAGTAGACAGGTACCAGAGACCCAGTACTTC	CASRQVPETQYF
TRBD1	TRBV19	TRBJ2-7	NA	TGTGCCAGCAGGGGGTCTTCCTACGAGCAGTACTTC	CASRGSSYEQYF
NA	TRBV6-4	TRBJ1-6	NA	TGTGCCAGCAGTGATCGGGTTAATTCACCCCTCCACTTT	CASSDRVNSPLHF
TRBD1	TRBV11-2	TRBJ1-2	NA	TGTGCCAGCAGCCCGTCGCGTGGCAGGGGGCGCAGGGACACCTTC	CASSPSRGRGRRDTF
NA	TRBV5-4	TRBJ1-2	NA	TGTGCCAGCAGCTTGCAATGGACAGTCTATGGCTACACCTTC	CASSLQWTVYGYTF
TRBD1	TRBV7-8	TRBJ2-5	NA	TGTGCCAGCAGCACCCGGGACAGGCCGGAGACCCAGTACTTC	CASSTRDRPETQYF
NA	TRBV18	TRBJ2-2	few	TGTGCCAGCTCACCAGGTAACACCGGGGAGCTGTTTTTT	CASSPGNTGELFF
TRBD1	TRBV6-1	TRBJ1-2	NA	TGTGCCAGCAGTGCTACAGGGGTATCTGGCTACACCTTC	CASSATGVSGYTF
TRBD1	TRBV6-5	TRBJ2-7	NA	TGTGCCAGCACCGCCGCCGACAGGGGCTACGAGCAGTACTTC	CASTAADRGYEQYF
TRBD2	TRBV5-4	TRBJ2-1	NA	TGTGCCAGCAGCTTGACTAGCGGAACTTACAATGAGCAGTTCTTC	CASSLTSGTYNEQFF
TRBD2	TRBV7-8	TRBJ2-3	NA	TGTGCCAGCAGCATCGGACTAGCGGGGGTCGGAGATACGCAGTATTTT	CASSIGLAGVGDTQYF
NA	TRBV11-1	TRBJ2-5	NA	TGTGCCAGCAGCTTAGACGACAGGCCCTTCCAAGAGACCCAGTACTTC	CASSLDDRPFQETQYF
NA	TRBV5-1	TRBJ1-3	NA	TGCGCCAGCAGCCCCAACTATGCGGACAGCTCTGGAAACACCATATATTTT	CASSPNYADSSGNTIYF
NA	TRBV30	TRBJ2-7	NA	TGTGCCTGGAAGAAGAGCGGGTACGAGCAGTACTTC	CAWKKSGYEQYF
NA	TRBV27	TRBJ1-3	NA	TGTGCCAGCAAGATGGGGGCAACCTCTGGAAACACCATATATTTT	CASKMGATSGNTIYF
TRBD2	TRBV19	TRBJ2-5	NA	TGTGCCAGTAGAAGCCGGGGGGTCCCCCAAGAGACCCAGTACTTC	CASRSRGVPQETQYF
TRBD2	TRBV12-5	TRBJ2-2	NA	TGTGCTAGTGGTTTGCGGGCTAGCGGAGTGGGCACCGGGGAGCTGTTTTTT	CASGLRASGVGTGELFF
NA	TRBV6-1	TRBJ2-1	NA	TGTGCCAGCAGTGAAAGGGGGGCCTCTGACAATGAGCAGTTCTTC	CASSERGASDNEQFF
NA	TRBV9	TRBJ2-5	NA	TGTGCCAGCAGCGTAGGAGCCCTCCAGGAGACCCAGTACTTC	CASSVGALQETQYF
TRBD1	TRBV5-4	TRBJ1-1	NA	TGTGCCAGCAGCTTAGCAGGGGGTGGAACTGAAGCTTTCTTT	CASSLAGGGTEAFF
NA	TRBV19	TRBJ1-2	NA	TGTGCCAGTAGTTCAACCCGGACCTCGGGGGGCTACACCTTC	CASSSTRTSGGYTF
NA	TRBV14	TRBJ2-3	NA	TGTGCCAGCAGCCAAGAACCGCGGACAGAGACCACAGATACGCAGTATTTT	CASSQEPRTETTDTQYF
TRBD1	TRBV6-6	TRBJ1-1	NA	TGTGCCAGCAGGGACAGGACGACTGAAGCTTTCTTT	CASRDRTTEAFF
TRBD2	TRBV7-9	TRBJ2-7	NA	TGTGCCAGCAGCCCCCGAATGGGACTATACGAGCAGTACTTC	CASSPRMGLYEQYF
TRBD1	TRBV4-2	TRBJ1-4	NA	TGTGCCAGCAGCCTCTTAACAGGGGAAACTAATGAAAAACTGTTTTTT	CASSLLTGETNEKLFF
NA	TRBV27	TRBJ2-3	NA	TGTGCCATTTCCCGCGTGGGCGGCACAGATACGCAGTATTTT	CAISRVGGTDTQYF
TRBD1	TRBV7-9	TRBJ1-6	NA	TGTGCCAGCAGCCAAGGGGGCAGGGGAAATTCACCCCTCCACTTT	CASSQGGRGNSPLHF
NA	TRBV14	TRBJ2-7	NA	TGTGCCAGCAGCAATCGTCTCCCTGTCTACGAGCAGTACTTC	CASSNRLPVYEQYF